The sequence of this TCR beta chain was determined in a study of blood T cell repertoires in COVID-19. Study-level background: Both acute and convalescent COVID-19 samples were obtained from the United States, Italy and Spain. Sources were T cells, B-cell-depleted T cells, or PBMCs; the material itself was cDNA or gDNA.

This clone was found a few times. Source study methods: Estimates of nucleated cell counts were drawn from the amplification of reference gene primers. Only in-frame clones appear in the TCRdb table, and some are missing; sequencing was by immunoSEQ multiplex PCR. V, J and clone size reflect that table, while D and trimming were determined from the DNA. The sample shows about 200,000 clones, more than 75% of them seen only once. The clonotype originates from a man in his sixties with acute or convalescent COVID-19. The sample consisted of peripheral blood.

The CDR3 DNA follows: TGTGCCAGCAGTAACAGACAGGGGAATCAGCCCCAGCATTTT. It specifies CASSNRQGNQPQHF. The chain uses TRBV28 and TRBJ1-5; the match to TRBD1 covers 8 bases. The CDR3 totals 14 residues. The germline V gene encodes CDR1 MDHEN and CDR2 SYDVKM. V shed 5 bases and J 4 bases; nucleotides not matched to a gene: 4.